The 27 T cell receptor beta chains presented below share a single source sample, sequenced in a study of cytomegalovirus exposure and HLA in healthy donors. Researchers ran the PCR with 60 Vbeta and 13 Jbeta primers. The table came from immunoSEQ multiplex PCR; TCRdb's copy has only in-frame clones and leaves some out. The table records more than 110,000 clones, around 79% of them present only once. Sequencing was carried out using PBMCs. The origin of the receptors is a male donor in good health and CMV-seronegative.

This clone was seen only a few times. One junction end disagrees with the germline gene, perhaps due to a read error. The rearrangement uses TRBV7-9 and TRBJ2-7; 8 nucleotides line up with TRBD1. Germline V CDR1 and CDR2: SEHNR, FQNEAQ (reference sequence). The CDR3 extends over 15 amino acids. CDR3 protein: CSSSPITGGGYEQYF. The DNA for the CDR3 is TGTTCCAGCAGCCCGATCACAGGGGGTGGGTACGAGCAGTACTTC.

The genes are TRBV14 and TRBJ1-2; D might be TRBD1 (6 bases). The V gene lost 6 bases and the J gene lost 5 bases, with 16 bases spanning the gap. The V gene's germline CDR1 is SGHDN and CDR2 FVKESK. The CDR3 runs to 14 residues. Here the CDR3 reads CASSTDRKLYGYTF. CDR3 DNA sequence: TGTGCCAGCAGTACCGACAGGAAACTATATGGCTACACCTTC.

This clone was found a few times. The chain carries TRBV30 and TRBJ2-1; TRBD2 matches at 11 bases. Losses at the gene ends were 0 bases for V and 4 bases for J; bases not matched to a gene: 11. Germline V lookup: CDR1 GTSNPN, CDR2 SVGIG (reference sequence). This CDR3 is built from 18 residues. For the CDR3, the DNA is TGTGCCTGGAGTGTAGCGGCCCCTGTAGCGGGGGGGTACAATGAGCAGTTCTTC. This encodes CAWSVAAPVAGGYNEQFF.

The rearrangement uses TRBV5-1 and TRBJ2-5; D possibly corresponds to TRBD1 (6 bases). The V end lost 1 base, the J end lost 2 bases, and 12 bases lay between the germline ends. This CDR3 comprises 15 residues. CDR1 is SGHRS, CDR2 YFSETQ, per germline. CDR3 loop: CASSLLQGAQETQYF. For the CDR3, the DNA is TGCGCCAGCAGCTTGTTACAGGGCGCTCAAGAGACCCAGTACTTC.

This clone has a single count. This chain connects TRBV29-1 to TRBJ2-3, with a weak D call TRBD1 (6 bases). V was pared by 6 bases and J by 2 bases, with 15 bases between. Germline V gene sequence: CDR1 SQVTM, CDR2 ANQGSEA. The length of the CDR3 is 14 residues. The DNA for the CDR3 is TGCAGCGTCGCCACAGGGTCACCCACAGATACGCAGTATTTT. Its protein is CSVATGSPTDTQYF.

The chain carries TRBV15 and TRBJ2-5, with TRBD2 matching over 12 bases. Germline assignment: CDR1 LNHNV and CDR2 YYDKDF (reference sequence). The CDR3 is 16 amino acids. Losses at the gene ends were 4 bases for V and 2 bases for J; bases not matched to a gene: 5. CDR3 residues: CATSIGLAGPQETQYF. The CDR3 DNA sequence: TGTGCCACCAGCATAGGACTAGCGGGACCACAAGAGACCCAGTACTTC.

V and J are TRBV27 and TRBJ2-1, with 14 bases identical to TRBD2. The length of the CDR3 is 15 residues. Looked up from germline, CDR1 is MNHEY and CDR2 is SMNVEV (reference sequence). With 5 bases clipped from V and 8 bases from J, the junction kept 5 bases outside the gene matches. In DNA, the CDR3 is TGTGCCAGCAGTCAGGGACTAGCGGGAGCCGATGAGCAGTTCTTC. Amino acids: CASSQGLAGADEQFF.

A single count supports this clone. The V and J genes are TRBV5-1 and TRBJ2-1, with D tentatively TRBD1 (6 bases). V was clipped by 0 bases and J by 3 bases, with 13 bases between them. Germline V gives CDR1 SGHRS, CDR2 YFSETQ. The CDR3 covers 16 residues. Here the CDR3 reads CASSLVGDKGYNEQFF. The CDR3, as DNA: TGCGCCAGCAGCTTGGTAGGGGACAAAGGCTACAATGAGCAGTTCTTC.

J is TRBJ2-7 and V is TRBV4-1; D is unclear. V lost 4 bases and J lost 3, with 19 bases in between. Germline lookup yields CDR1 MGHRA and CDR2 YSYEKL. CDR3 length equals 16 residues. The DNA of the CDR3 is TGCGCCAGCAGCCGTGTTGCGTCAGACATGTACTACGAGCAGTACTTC. Residues: CASSRVASDMYYEQYF.

This chain uses TRBV6-5 with TRBJ1-1; 7 nucleotides line up with TRBD1. This CDR3 is built from 14 residues. Losses at the gene ends were 6 bases for V and 3 bases for J; bases not matched to a gene: 7. Germline V lookup: CDR1 MNHEY, CDR2 SVGAGI. The CDR3 bases are TGTGCCAGCAGCGACCCGGGACAGCACACTGAAGCTTTCTTT. It is translated as CASSDPGQHTEAFF.

This clone has just one count. The chain combines TRBV9 with TRBJ1-2; no definite D call. This CDR3 region has 16 residues. Per germline, CDR1 SGDLS and CDR2 YYNGEE. V was shortened by 0 bases and J by 0 bases, with 12 bases between the two germline ends. CDR3: CASSVGAGRANYGYTF. The CDR3 DNA sequence: TGTGCCAGCAGCGTAGGGGCGGGGAGAGCTAACTATGGCTACACCTTC. Drawing the rest from reference TRBV9 and TRBJ1-2, the complete variable domain is DSGVTQTPKHLITATGQRVTLRCSPRSGDLSVYWYQQSLDQGLQFLIQYYNGEERAKGNILERFSAQQFPDLHSELNLSSLELGDSALYFCASSVGAGRANYGYTFGSGTRLTVV.

The chain couples TRBV19 to TRBJ2-2; the match to TRBD2 covers 7 bases. The trim removed 5 bases at V and 5 bases at J, leaving 8 bases unmatched. Germline CDR1 and CDR2: LNHDA and SQIVND (reference sequence). This CDR3 spans 15 amino acids. The CDR3 reads CASSYGGGSTGELFF. In nucleotides, the CDR3 is TGTGCCAGTAGTTACGGCGGGGGATCTACCGGGGAGCTGTTTTTT.

The genes are TRBV6-9 and TRBJ1-1; D unresolved. Germline V lookup: CDR1 MNHGY, CDR2 SVAAGI. The CDR3 covers 15 residues. V lost 6 bases to trimming and J lost 3 bases, with 17 bases between them. This CDR3 is CASRKGVYGDTEAFF. CDR3 bases: TGTGCCAGCAGGAAGGGAGTCTATGGGGACACTGAAGCTTTCTTT.

This clone was observed once. The chain joins TRBV18 to TRBJ1-1; D gene uncertain. V dropped 1 base and J dropped 10 bases, with 10 bases sitting between them. In germline, CDR1 is KGHSH, CDR2 LQKENI. This CDR3 has 12 amino acids. CDR3 loop: CASSPQERLAFF. The CDR3 bases are TGTGCCAGCTCACCACAGGAGCGGCTAGCTTTCTTT.

V is TRBV6-5 and J is TRBJ1-3, with a tentative D call TRBD1 (5 bases). Trimming removed 1 base from V and 2 bases from J, with 9 bases in between. The germline V gene has CDR1 MNHEY and CDR2 SVGAGI. The CDR3 is 15 amino acids. This CDR3 is CASSYLGRTGNTIYF. The CDR3 nucleotides read TGTGCCAGCAGTTACTTGGGGCGAACTGGAAACACCATATATTTT.

In this sample, this clone turned up once. J is TRBJ2-7 and V is TRBV7-2; 8 nucleotides align to TRBD2. Trimming at V came to 4 bases and at J to 3 bases, leaving 5 bases not matched to a gene. The length of the CDR3 is 14 residues. Germline V gives CDR1 SGHTA, CDR2 FQGNSA. CDR3 coding DNA: TGTGCCAGCAGCTATAGCGGGGCTCACTACGAGCAGTACTTC. This codes for CASSYSGAHYEQYF.

In its sample, this clone was seen a few times. V gene TRBV18 combines with J gene TRBJ1-3; D perhaps matches TRBD1 (6 bases). Trimming cost V 6 bases and J 3 bases, with 9 bases left between them. This CDR3 spans 13 amino acids. Germline V CDR1 and CDR2: KGHSH, LQKENI. CDR3 nucleotide sequence: TGTGCCAGCTCGTCAGGGGTTGGAAACACCATATATTTT. As protein: CASSSGVGNTIYF.

The chain links TRBV9 to TRBJ2-7; 9 bases fit TRBD2. The germline V gene has CDR1 SGDLS and CDR2 YYNGEE. The CDR3 runs to 15 residues. J lost 6 bases, V lost 0 bases, and 7 bases had no gene match. Here the CDR3 reads CASSVDGGGASEQYF. CDR3 bases: TGTGCCAGCAGCGTAGATGGCGGGGGGGCTTCCGAGCAGTACTTC.

The CDR3 region has the DNA TGTGCCAGCAGCTTACAACCCGGGAGTTCCTACGAGCAGTACTTC. Translated: CASSLQPGSSYEQYF. The chain combines TRBV7-2 with TRBJ2-7; a possible D gene is TRBD2 (6 bases). Germline CDR1 and CDR2: SGHTA and FQGNSA. Trimming pared 2 bases from V and 1 base from J, leaving 12 bases between. This CDR3 comprises 15 residues.

This clone turned up a few times. The chain employs TRBV14 and TRBJ2-3; maybe TRBD1 (6 bases). Trimming removed 2 bases from V and 4 bases from J, with 10 bases in between. This CDR3 contains 14 residues. The germline V gene has CDR1 SGHDN and CDR2 FVKESK. CDR3 amino acids: CASSQLGAADTQYF. The CDR3 nucleotides are TGTGCCAGCAGCCAACTGGGGGCGGCAGATACGCAGTATTTT.

The chain uses TRBV19 and TRBJ2-7; a possible D gene is TRBD2 (5 bases). Trimming cost V 4 bases and J 6 bases, with 10 bases left between them. Germline lookup yields CDR1 LNHDA and CDR2 SQIVND (reference sequence). The CDR3 loop spans 12 amino acids. CDR3 DNA: TGTGCCAGTAGTACACGGGCGGGCGAGCAGTACTTC. Protein: CASSTRAGEQYF.

V and J are TRBV5-4 and TRBJ2-1; weak D call: TRBD2 (6 bases). There are 15 residues in the CDR3. Per germline, CDR1 SGHNT and CDR2 YYREEE (reference sequence). Trimming stripped 4 bases from V and 2 bases from J, with 13 bases between. The CDR3 is CASSRGGGTYNEQFF. The CDR3 region has the DNA TGTGCCAGCAGCCGGGGAGGAGGGACCTACAATGAGCAGTTCTTC.

This chain joins TRBV7-2 and TRBJ2-5; 7 nucleotides agree with TRBD2. The V segment lost 3 bases and the J segment 5 bases; nucleotides outside the gene matches: 6. This CDR3 contains 14 residues. Germline CDR1 reads SGHTA; CDR2 reads FQGNSA. The CDR3 is CASSLGGLTETQYF. CDR3 bases: TGTGCCAGCAGCTTGGGGGGACTAACGGAGACCCAGTACTTC.

The chain joins TRBV7-3 to TRBJ2-1, with D tentatively TRBD2 (5 bases). CDR1 and CDR2 (germline): SGHTA, FQGTGA. CDR3 length: 13 residues. The V end lost 3 bases, the J end lost 5 bases, and 8 bases lay between the germline ends. CDR3 coding DNA: TGTGCCAGCAGCTTCCCCGGGGACAATGAGCAGTTCTTC. Translating it yields CASSFPGDNEQFF.

This rearrangement joins TRBV7-3 to TRBJ2-3; 8 bases align to TRBD2. With V trimmed by 2 bases and J by 4 bases, 5 bases remained unmatched. Germline V CDR1 and CDR2: SGHTA, FQGTGA. CDR3 length equals 15 residues. This CDR3 reads CASSLLGLAPDTQYF. DNA of the CDR3: TGTGCCAGCAGCTTACTAGGACTAGCCCCAGATACGCAGTATTTT.

This chain joins TRBV7-3 and TRBJ2-6; 9 bases agree with TRBD1. Per the germline V gene, CDR1 is SGHTA and CDR2 is FQGTGA. The CDR3 runs 17 residues. The trim removed 6 bases at V and 1 base at J, leaving 7 bases unmatched. The CDR3 DNA reads as TGTGCCAGCAGTAGACAGGGGGGACAATCTGGGGCCAACGTCCTGACTTTC. It yields the protein CASSRQGGQSGANVLTF.

The V gene is TRBV7-6, the J gene TRBJ2-3, with 7 nucleotides matching TRBD2. Germline V lookup: CDR1 SGHVS, CDR2 FNYEAQ. Losses at the gene ends were 5 bases for V and 4 bases for J; bases not matched to a gene: 15. The CDR3 runs to 17 residues. The CDR3 bases are TGTGCCAGCAGCCCCATCGTGTGGGGGGGGGACTCAGATACGCAGTATTTT. It is translated as CASSPIVWGGDSDTQYF.